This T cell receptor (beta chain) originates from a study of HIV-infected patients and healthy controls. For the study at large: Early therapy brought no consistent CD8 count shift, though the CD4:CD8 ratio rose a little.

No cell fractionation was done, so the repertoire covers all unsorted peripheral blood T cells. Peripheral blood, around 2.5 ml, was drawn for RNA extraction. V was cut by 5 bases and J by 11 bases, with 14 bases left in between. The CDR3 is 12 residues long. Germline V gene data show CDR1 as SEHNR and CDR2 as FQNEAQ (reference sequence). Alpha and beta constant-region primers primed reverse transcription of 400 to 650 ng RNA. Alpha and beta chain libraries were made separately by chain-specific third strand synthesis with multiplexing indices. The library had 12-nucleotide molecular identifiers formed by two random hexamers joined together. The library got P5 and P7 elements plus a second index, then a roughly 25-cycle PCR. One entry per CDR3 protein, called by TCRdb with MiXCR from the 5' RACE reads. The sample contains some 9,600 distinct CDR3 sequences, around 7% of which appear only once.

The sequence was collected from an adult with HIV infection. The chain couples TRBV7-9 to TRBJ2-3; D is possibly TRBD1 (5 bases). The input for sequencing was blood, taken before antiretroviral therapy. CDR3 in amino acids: CASSIQRGMQYF. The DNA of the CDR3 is TGTGCCAGCAGCATCCAAAGGGGCATGCAGTATTTT.